Sequencing of this T cell receptor (beta chain) was carried out in a study of regulatory T cells in long-lasting Graves disease. This clonotype was found many times. CDR3-region Arm-PCR and iRepertoire HTBI primers produced the TCR beta libraries. TCRdb itself ran the multiplex PCR reads through MiXCR, one entry per CDR3 protein. The data hold about 560,000 distinct CDR3 sequences, with around 16% observed a single time. Time point noted: newly diagnosed GD, antithyroid drugs for less than 3 months. Preparation of the TCR library used RNA extracted from PBMCs. Staff drew approximately 9.3 milliliters of peripheral blood into EDTA tubes. A further study also used this sample, focusing on T cells in Graves' hyperthyroidism and ophthalmopathy. That investigation notes: HTBI primers were employed in a first-round RT-PCR of the TCR CDR3. Ophthalmopathy was separated from stable hyperthyroidism by a 13 V-J model.

The input for sequencing was peripheral blood mononuclear cells (PBMCs), taken at new diagnosis, from a patient treated with antithyroid drugs. The sequence was collected from a man between 18 and 29 years old with Graves disease.

The CDR3 here is CASSSRTGIPEAFF. Written as DNA, the CDR3 is TGTGCCAGCAGCTCCCGGACAGGGATCCCTGAAGCTTTCTTT. The chain joins TRBV7-8 to TRBJ1-1, with TRBD1 matching 8 bases. The CDR3 sequence is 14 residues long. From germline, CDR1 is SGHVS and CDR2 FQNEAQ. V trimming: 4 bases; J trimming: 6 bases; junction bases outside the gene matches: 7.